The clone carrying this T cell receptor (beta chain) was recorded a few times. Its target is unknown. The CDR3 has 13 amino acids. V was cut by 4 bases and J by 5 bases, with 8 bases left in between. Germline V lookup: CDR1 SGHTA, CDR2 FQGTGA. Some clones are missing from TCRdb's copy, which holds only in-frame ones; the method was immunoSEQ multiplex PCR. Here the sample spans over 80,000 clones, around 74% being singletons. The record originates from a study of vaccination effects on CD4 cells after COVID-19. Overall study: It was a median of 72 days after the second dose that post-vaccine samples were obtained.

Within the ViraFEST assay, antigen-specific CD4+ T cells underwent expansion with viral peptide pools prior to sequencing. Between days 10 and 11 of culture, CD4+ T cells were separated out. Either the BNT162b2 or mRNA-1273 vaccine was given to participants in two doses. Vaccine recipients, nucleocapsid antibody negative, had no prior SARS-CoV-2 infection. The sequence derives from a human donor who received a COVID-19 vaccine. The J gene is TRBJ2-2, the V gene TRBV7-3; the D gene is possibly TRBD1 (6 bases). Sample: CD4+ T cells from PBMCs cultured with HCoV-OC43 spike peptides, taken after COVID-19 vaccination. Noted subset: HCoV-OC43 spike overlapping peptide pool stimulation. The CDR3 sequence is CASSYRVTGELFF. CDR3 nucleotide sequence: TGTGCCAGCAGCTACAGGGTTACCGGGGAGCTGTTTTTT.